This passage covers 21 T cell receptor beta chains from one sample sequenced in a study of T cells in Graves' hyperthyroidism and ophthalmopathy. Amplification targeted TCR beta CDR3 regions from RNA transcripts. HTBI primers were used for first-round RT-PCR of the TCR CDR3. TCRdb independently ran MiXCR on the multiplex PCR reads; one entry per CDR3 protein. The sample lists about 130,000 distinct CDR3 sequences, roughly 23% occurring once. The sample was blood. All receptors derive from a woman between 50 and 59 years old with Graves' hyperthyroidism that later progressed to Graves' ophthalmopathy.

Here the CDR3 DNA reads TGCAGTGCCCAGGGACAGGGGGGGAATTCACCCCTCCACTTT. As protein: CSAQGQGGNSPLHF. The gene calls are TRBV20-1 and TRBJ1-6; 11 bases match TRBD1. Losses at the gene ends were 6 bases for V and 7 bases for J; bases not matched to a gene: 5. The CDR3 totals 14 residues. From germline, CDR1 is DFQATT and CDR2 SNEGSKA (reference sequence).

The rearrangement uses TRBV27 and TRBJ2-1, with 12 bases lining up with TRBD2. V lost 3 bases and J lost 10; bases outside the gene matches: 4. The CDR3 runs to 14 residues. The germline V gene encodes CDR1 MNHEY and CDR2 SMNVEV (reference sequence). The CDR3 reads CASSFRTSGKEQFF. The DNA of the CDR3 is TGTGCCAGCAGTTTTAGGACTAGCGGGAAAGAGCAGTTCTTC.

This clonotype was counted at least ten times. The V and J genes are TRBV7-3 and TRBJ2-1; TRBD2 aligns across 11 bases. The CDR3 covers 15 residues. CDR1 SGHTA and CDR2 FQGTGA come from the germline V gene. Trimming cost V 1 base and J 6 bases; bases outside gene matches: 2. DNA for the CDR3: TGTGCCAGCAGCTTAAGGACTAGCGGGCCCAATGAGCAGTTCTTC. Translated: CASSLRTSGPNEQFF.

This clonotype appeared a few times. This chain links TRBV3-1 with TRBJ2-1, with D possibly TRBD2 on 6 matching bases. Trimming pared 2 bases from V and 7 bases from J, leaving 12 bases between. This CDR3 comprises 14 residues. Germline values: CDR1 LGHDT, CDR2 YNNKEL (reference sequence). This CDR3 reads CASSQNGAGNEQFF. CDR3 DNA: TGTGCCAGCAGCCAAAATGGGGCGGGGAATGAGCAGTTCTTC.

This chain links TRBV6-1 with TRBJ1-5; 8 bases are a match to TRBD1. This CDR3 contains 16 residues. Germline values: CDR1 MNHNS, CDR2 SASEGT. With V trimmed by 2 bases and J by 9 bases, 12 bases remained unmatched. The CDR3 nucleotides read TGTGCCAGCAGTGAACTTCCAGGGGGCCCCATGGGGCCCCAGCATTTT. It encodes CASSELPGGPMGPQHF.

This clonotype showed up many times. J is TRBJ2-7 and V is TRBV3-1, with 7 nucleotides matching TRBD2. CDR3 length: 18 residues. Trimming took 1 base from V and 3 from J; bases not matched to a gene: 15. Germline assignment: CDR1 LGHDT and CDR2 YNNKEL (reference sequence). In DNA, the CDR3 is TGTGCCAGCAGCCAAGCCCCGGGAGTAGCGGGCTCTTACTACGAGCAGTACTTC. Its protein product is CASSQAPGVAGSYYEQYF.

This clonotype was seen ten or more times. V and J are TRBV6-1 and TRBJ2-5, with 8 bases matching TRBD1. Looked up from germline, CDR1 is MNHNS and CDR2 is SASEGT. The CDR3 loop spans 15 amino acids. Trimming took 4 bases from V and 8 from J; bases not matched to a gene: 12. The CDR3 sequence: CASSADRGPKRTQYF. CDR3 coding DNA: TGTGCCAGCAGTGCCGACAGGGGTCCCAAGAGAACCCAGTACTTC.

This clonotype was seen only a few times. The CDR3 spells CASSRLGGTYNSPLHF. The CDR3 coding sequence is TGTGCCAGCAGCCGACTTGGAGGGACCTATAATTCACCCCTCCACTTT. The chain employs TRBV5-6 and TRBJ1-6, with no clear D. With 4 bases removed from V and 2 bases from J, the gap between germline ends came to 13 bases. The germline V gene has CDR1 SGHDT and CDR2 YYEEEE. CDR3 size: 16 residues.

This clonotype was detected ten times or more. The rearrangement joins TRBV4-1 to TRBJ2-7; TRBD2 matches at 8 bases. The CDR3 is 15 residues long. V shed 7 bases, J shed 0 bases, and the junction held 8 bases outside the gene matches. From germline, CDR1 is MGHRA and CDR2 YSYEKL. This CDR3 is CASTLASGSSYEQYF. The CDR3 DNA follows: TGCGCCAGCACCCTAGCCAGCGGGAGCTCCTACGAGCAGTACTTC.

This chain links TRBV3-1 with TRBJ2-1, with 9 bases that match TRBD1. The CDR3 runs 15 residues. V lost 4 bases to trimming and J lost 5 bases; unmatched junction nucleotides: 6. CDR1 is LGHDT and CDR2 is YNNKEL in the germline V gene (reference sequence). This chain's CDR3 is CASSRRDRGNNEQFF. CDR3 DNA: TGTGCCAGCAGCCGACGCGACAGGGGGAACAATGAGCAGTTCTTC.

The chain joins TRBV6-4 to TRBJ2-6; D may match TRBD1 or TRBD2 (5 bases each). Trimming removed 3 bases at V and 2 bases at J, with 5 bases between. This CDR3 region has 14 residues. From germline, CDR1 is MRHNA and CDR2 SNTAGT. The CDR3 sequence is CASSEGAGANVLTF. In DNA, the CDR3 is TGTGCCAGCAGTGAGGGGGCTGGGGCCAACGTCCTGACTTTC.

This clonotype turned up a few times. This chain uses TRBV12-3 or TRBV12-4 with TRBJ1-2; D might be TRBD1 (5 bases). Trimming stripped 10 bases from V and 6 bases from J, with 18 bases between. This CDR3 has 13 residues. The CDR3 nucleotides are TGTGCCACCGATACGCCAGGGAGACATGGCTACACCTTC. It codes for CATDTPGRHGYTF.

There are many counts of this clonotype. This chain links TRBV7-6 with TRBJ2-7, with 7 bases identical to TRBD2. Germline V lookup: CDR1 SGHVS, CDR2 FNYEAQ. V dropped 5 bases and J dropped 4; count of bases not matched to a gene: 5. CDR3 length: 13 amino acids. The CDR3 region has the DNA TGTGCCAGCAGCCACGCGGGAGAGTACGAGCAGTACTTC. Its translation: CASSHAGEYEQYF.

The chain links TRBV11-3 to TRBJ2-1; possibly TRBD1 for D (6 bases). V was cut by 1 base and J by 6 bases, with 10 bases left in between. The CDR3 is 14 amino acids. CDR1 and CDR2 (germline): SGHNT, YENEEA. CDR3 in amino acids: CASSLGQGFNEQFF. The DNA for the CDR3 is TGTGCCAGCAGCTTAGGGCAGGGGTTCAATGAGCAGTTCTTC.

This chain uses TRBV10-3 with TRBJ2-2; 8 bases are a match to TRBD1. The germline V gene has CDR1 ENHRY and CDR2 SYGVKD. Losses at the gene ends were 2 bases for V and 4 bases for J; bases not matched to a gene: 6. The CDR3 is 16 residues long. The CDR3 DNA follows: TGTGCCATCAGTGAGCCCAGGGGGCCAGGCACCGGGGAGCTGTTTTTT. It codes for CAISEPRGPGTGELFF.

This clonotype was recorded at least ten times. The genes are TRBV20-1 and TRBJ2-3; TRBD2 matches at 11 bases. J was trimmed by 3 bases and V by 3 bases; bases with no gene match: 2. Germline CDR1 and CDR2: DFQATT and SNEGSKA (reference sequence). CDR3 length equals 14 residues. CDR3 residues: CSASLAGGTDTQYF. In nucleotides, the CDR3 is TGCAGTGCTAGTCTAGCGGGAGGAACAGATACGCAGTATTTT.

The J gene is TRBJ2-4, the V gene TRBV27; D is perhaps TRBD2 (7 bases). CDR3 length equals 16 residues. Germline CDR1 is MNHEY and CDR2 is SMNVEV (reference sequence). V shed 5 bases and J shed 3 bases, with 17 bases lying between them. The CDR3 DNA is TGTGCCAGCAGTCGTATTCCAGGGGAGGGCAAAAACATTCAGTACTTC. Its protein product is CASSRIPGEGKNIQYF.

This clonotype has at least ten counts. As DNA, the CDR3 is TGTGCCAGCATACTTGACGAGGAGCCTGGAAACACCATATATTTT. Its protein product is CASILDEEPGNTIYF. V usage is TRBV6-1 and J usage is TRBJ1-3, with no clear D. CDR1 is MNHNS and CDR2 is SASEGT in the germline V gene. V lost 7 bases, J lost 2 bases, and 15 bases lay in between. The CDR3 length is 15 residues.

There are many counts of this clonotype. This chain joins TRBV28 and TRBJ1-5; tentatively, D is TRBD1 (6 bases). In germline, CDR1 is MDHEN, CDR2 SYDVKM. The CDR3 runs to 16 residues. Between the trimmed V and J ends, which lost 6 bases and 3 bases, there was a span of 18 bases. The CDR3 is CASSPREDRLNQPQHF. CDR3 in DNA: TGTGCCAGCAGCCCGAGGGAAGACAGGCTCAATCAGCCCCAGCATTTT.

The chain links TRBV4-1 to TRBJ2-1; D is unclear. The germline V gene has CDR1 MGHRA and CDR2 YSYEKL. This CDR3 is built from 12 residues. Trimming removed 3 bases at V and 2 bases at J, with 2 bases between. CDR3 bases: TGCGCCAGCAGCCATACCTACAATGAGCAGTTCTTC. It yields the protein CASSHTYNEQFF.

This clonotype was counted many times. The chain couples TRBV28 to TRBJ2-5; 8 nucleotides align to TRBD1. CDR3 length: 14 residues. The junction had 9 bases not matched to a gene; V was cut back by 7 bases and J by 5 bases. The germline V gene has CDR1 MDHEN and CDR2 SYDVKM. CDR3 in amino acids: CASKAGTGGETQYF. CDR3 DNA: TGTGCCAGCAAGGCAGGGACAGGAGGGGAGACCCAGTACTTC.